What follows are 15 T cell receptor beta chains derived from one specimen sequenced in a study of T cells in pancreatic ductal adenocarcinoma. The selected patients with pancreatic ductal adenocarcinoma had surgery but no neoadjuvant therapy. Measured with immunoSEQ multiplex PCR; TCRdb has only the in-frame clones, and not every one. The sample contains roughly 100,000 clones, about 96% of which appear only once. Source material: PBMCs. These receptors came from a human donor with pancreatic ductal adenocarcinoma.

The chain links TRBV27 to TRBJ1-1; tentative D call: TRBD1 (5 bases). This CDR3 contains 13 residues. Germline lookup yields CDR1 MNHEY and CDR2 SMNVEV (reference sequence). V lost 2 bases and J lost 4, with 8 bases in between. CDR3 sequence (DNA): TGTGCCAGCAGTTTAAGGGGTGCCACTGAAGCTTTCTTT. It encodes CASSLRGATEAFF.

The chain joins TRBV7-2 to TRBJ2-7, with 7 positions matching TRBD2. This CDR3 region has 14 residues. Germline values: CDR1 SGHTA, CDR2 FQGNSA. The junction had 5 bases not matched to a gene; V was cut back by 2 bases and J by 4 bases. The CDR3: CASSLQGGSYEQYF. The CDR3 bases are TGTGCCAGCAGCTTACAGGGAGGGTCGTACGAGCAGTACTTC.

This clone showed up just once. The chain has TRBV10-3 and TRBJ2-3; D might be TRBD2 (6 bases). The CDR3 runs to 14 residues. CDR1 ENHRY and CDR2 SYGVKD come from the germline V gene. The V gene lost 6 bases and the J gene lost 6 bases, with 16 bases spanning the gap. The CDR3 sequence: CAISPDGRGDTQYF. The CDR3 coding sequence is TGTGCCATCAGCCCCGACGGGAGAGGTGATACGCAGTATTTT.

This sequence joins TRBV4-1 and TRBJ1-5; D is unclear. The V end was cut by 4 bases, the J end by 1 base, with 11 bases between. The CDR3 loop spans 15 amino acids. Germline CDR1 and CDR2: MGHRA and YSYEKL. CDR3 sequence reads: CASSPELVSNQPQHF. The CDR3 DNA sequence: TGCGCCAGCAGCCCCGAGTTGGTCAGCAATCAGCCCCAGCATTTT.

The rearrangement uses TRBV7-2 and TRBJ2-5; D might be TRBD1 (6 bases). This CDR3 has 14 amino acids. V was shortened by 5 bases and J by 0 bases, with 10 bases between the two germline ends. Germline loops: CDR1 SGHTA, CDR2 FQGNSA. CDR3 protein: CASSLGTNQETQYF. CDR3 nucleotide sequence: TGTGCCAGCAGCCTCGGGACAAACCAAGAGACCCAGTACTTC.

The rearrangement links TRBV7-3 to TRBJ2-7, with 8 bases matching TRBD1. V shed 5 bases, J shed 7 bases, and the junction held 7 bases outside the gene matches. The CDR3 is made up of 13 amino acids. CDR1 is SGHTA and CDR2 is FQGTGA in the germline V gene. The DNA for the CDR3 is TGTGCCAGCAGCCCCCAGGGGGCTGGGGAGCAGTACTTC. Amino acids: CASSPQGAGEQYF.

J is TRBJ1-1 and V is TRBV13; D is uncertain. The CDR3 has 14 amino acids. Trimming left V 0 bases short and J 7 bases short, with 12 bases between. Looked up from germline, CDR1 is PRHDT and CDR2 is FYEKMQ (reference sequence). CDR3 in amino acids: CASSLGLTGREAFF. DNA for the CDR3: TGTGCCAGCAGCTTAGGCCTAACTGGGCGTGAAGCTTTCTTT.

The count of this clone is one. The chain uses TRBV13 and TRBJ2-1, with 8 bases lining up with TRBD2. J lost 7 bases, V lost 5 bases, and 4 bases had no gene match. This CDR3 region has 13 residues. From germline, CDR1 is PRHDT and CDR2 FYEKMQ (reference sequence). CDR3 DNA sequence: TGTGCCAGCAGCGAGCGGGGGCGGAATGAGCAGTTCTTC. As protein: CASSERGRNEQFF.

V usage is TRBV7-9 and J usage is TRBJ2-7; 9 positions agree with TRBD1. The CDR3 sequence is 14 residues long. Looked up from germline, CDR1 is SEHNR and CDR2 is FQNEAQ (reference sequence). The V segment lost 1 base and the J segment 5 bases; nucleotides outside the gene matches: 3. This CDR3 reads CASSLGTGDHEQYF. The CDR3 DNA reads as TGTGCCAGCAGCTTAGGGACAGGGGACCACGAGCAGTACTTC.

The rearrangement joins TRBV6-1 to TRBJ1-4; 7 bases align to TRBD1. Germline assignment: CDR1 MNHNS and CDR2 SASEGT. The V and J ends lost 9 bases and 7 bases, in that order; junction bases with no gene match: 8. There are 13 residues in the CDR3. The chain's CDR3 is CASRDRVSEKLFF. The CDR3 DNA is TGTGCCAGTCGCGACAGGGTTAGTGAAAAACTGTTTTTT.

J is TRBJ2-1 and V is TRBV9; D is perhaps TRBD2 (7 bases). The CDR3 has 15 residues. The germline gives CDR1 SGDLS, CDR2 YYNGEE. Deletions cut 2 bases from V and 3 bases from J, with 12 bases between. CDR3 DNA sequence: TGTGCCAGCAGCGTCGAGGGGGGGGTCTACAATGAGCAGTTCTTC. This translates into CASSVEGGVYNEQFF.

This clone was seen only once. The chain employs TRBV27 and TRBJ1-5, with D possibly matching TRBD1 (5 bases). V was cut by 9 bases and J by 6 bases, with 15 bases left in between. The CDR3 spans 13 residues. Germline V lookup: CDR1 MNHEY, CDR2 SMNVEV (reference sequence). The CDR3 nucleotides are TGTGCCAGTTCCAGGGTGTACGGTCAGCCCCAGCATTTT. Amino acid sequence: CASSRVYGQPQHF.

This clone was picked up one time. The chain is built from TRBV5-8 and TRBJ2-1; tentative D call: TRBD1 (5 bases). CDR1 SGHTS and CDR2 YDEGEE come from the germline V gene. The CDR3 covers 15 residues. V dropped 4 bases and J dropped 3 bases, with 14 bases sitting between them. Here the CDR3 reads CASSPSPQVYNEQFF. In DNA, the CDR3 is TGTGCCAGCAGCCCCTCCCCACAGGTCTACAATGAGCAGTTCTTC.

V is TRBV10-3 and J is TRBJ2-1; 8 bases map to TRBD2. The V segment lost 10 bases and the J segment 1 base; nucleotides outside the gene matches: 9. Germline V lookup: CDR1 ENHRY, CDR2 SYGVKD. This CDR3 is 15 amino acids long. DNA of the CDR3: TGTGCCACCTGGGACGGCGGGAGGTCCTACAATGAGCAGTTCTTC. Translation: CATWDGGRSYNEQFF.

This chain joins TRBV6-5 and TRBJ1-1; D is undetermined. Trimming shortened V by 2 bases and J by 12 bases, and 10 bases separated the two germline ends. The germline gives CDR1 MNHEY, CDR2 SVGAGI. The CDR3 length is 11 residues. Here the CDR3 reads CASSYVGKSFF. DNA for the CDR3: TGTGCCAGCAGTTACGTCGGGAAATCTTTCTTT.